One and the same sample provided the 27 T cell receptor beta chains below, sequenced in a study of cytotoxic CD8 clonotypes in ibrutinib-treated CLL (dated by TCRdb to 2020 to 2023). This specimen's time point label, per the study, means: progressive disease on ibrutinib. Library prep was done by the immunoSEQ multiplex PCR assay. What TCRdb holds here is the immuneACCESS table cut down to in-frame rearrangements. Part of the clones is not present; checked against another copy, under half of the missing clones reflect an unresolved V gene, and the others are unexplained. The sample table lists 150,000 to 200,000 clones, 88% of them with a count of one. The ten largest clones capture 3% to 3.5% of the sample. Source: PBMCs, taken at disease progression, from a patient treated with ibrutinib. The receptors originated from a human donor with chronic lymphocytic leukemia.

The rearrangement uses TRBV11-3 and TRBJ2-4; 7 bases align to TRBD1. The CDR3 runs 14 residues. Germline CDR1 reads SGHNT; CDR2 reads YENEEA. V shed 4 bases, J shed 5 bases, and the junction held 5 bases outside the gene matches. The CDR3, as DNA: TGTGCCAGCAGCTCGCGAGGGGGCGAAAACATTCAGTACTTC. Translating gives CASSSRGGENIQYF.

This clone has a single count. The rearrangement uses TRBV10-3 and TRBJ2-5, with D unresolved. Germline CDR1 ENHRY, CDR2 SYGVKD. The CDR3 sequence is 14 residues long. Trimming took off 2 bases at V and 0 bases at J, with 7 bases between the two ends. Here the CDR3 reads CAISERPYQETQYF. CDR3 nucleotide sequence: TGTGCCATCAGTGAGCGGCCCTACCAAGAGACCCAGTACTTC.

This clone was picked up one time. CDR3 in amino acids: CASEGLRGVNEQFF. CDR3 coding DNA: TGTGCCAGCGAGGGGTTGAGGGGAGTCAATGAGCAGTTCTTC. The J gene is TRBJ2-1, the V gene TRBV11-3; D is perhaps TRBD1 or TRBD2 (5 bases each). V was shortened by 8 bases and J by 6 bases, with 17 bases between the two germline ends. Germline values: CDR1 SGHNT, CDR2 YENEEA. This CDR3 comprises 14 residues.

CDR3 nucleotides: TGTGCCAGCAGCGGGCCCCTCCTGGGACCGCGAGGATCCGGGGAGCTGTTTTTT. This translates into CASSGPLLGPRGSGELFF. The rearrangement joins TRBV9 to TRBJ2-2; D tentatively reads TRBD1 or TRBD2 (5 bases each). V shed 3 bases and J shed 6 bases, with 24 bases lying between them. Germline CDR1 reads SGDLS; CDR2 reads YYNGEE. The CDR3 consists of 18 residues.

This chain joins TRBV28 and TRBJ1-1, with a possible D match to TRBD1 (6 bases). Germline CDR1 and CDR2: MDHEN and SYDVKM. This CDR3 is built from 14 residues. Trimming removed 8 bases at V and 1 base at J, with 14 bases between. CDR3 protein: CASHRGGPNTEAFF. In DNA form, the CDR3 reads TGTGCCAGCCATAGGGGGGGCCCGAACACTGAAGCTTTCTTT. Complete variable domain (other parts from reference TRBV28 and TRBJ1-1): DVKVTQSSRYLVKRTGEKVFLECVQDMDHENMFWYRQDPGLGLRLIYFSYDVKMKEKGDIPEGYSVSREKKERFSLILESASTNQTSMYLCASHRGGPNTEAFFGQGTRLTVV.

CDR3 loop: CASSLSGARLEKLFF. CDR3 nucleotides: TGTGCCAGCAGCTTATCGGGGGCGCGGCTTGAAAAACTGTTTTTT. The V and J genes are TRBV7-9 and TRBJ1-4, with D perhaps TRBD1 (6 bases). The CDR3 spans 15 residues. Germline V gene sequence: CDR1 SEHNR, CDR2 FQNEAQ (reference sequence). V was pared by 2 bases and J by 7 bases, with 14 bases between.

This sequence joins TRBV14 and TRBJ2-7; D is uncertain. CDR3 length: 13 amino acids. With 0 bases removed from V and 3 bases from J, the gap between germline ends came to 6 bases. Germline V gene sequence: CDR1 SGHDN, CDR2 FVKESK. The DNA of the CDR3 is TGTGCCAGCAGCCAAGATTTAAACTACGAGCAGTACTTC. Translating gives CASSQDLNYEQYF.

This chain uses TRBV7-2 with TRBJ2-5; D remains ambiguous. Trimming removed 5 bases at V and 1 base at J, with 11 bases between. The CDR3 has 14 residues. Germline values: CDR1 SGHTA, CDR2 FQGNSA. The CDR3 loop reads CASSHTPLQETQYF. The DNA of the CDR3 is TGTGCCAGCAGCCATACCCCCCTCCAAGAGACCCAGTACTTC.

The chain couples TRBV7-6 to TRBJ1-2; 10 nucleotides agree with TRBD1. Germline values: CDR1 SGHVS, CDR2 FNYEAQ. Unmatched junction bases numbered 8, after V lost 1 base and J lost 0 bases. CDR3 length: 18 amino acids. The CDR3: CASSLEGTGEVPNYGYTF. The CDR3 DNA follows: TGTGCCAGCAGCTTAGAGGGGACAGGGGAAGTCCCTAACTATGGCTACACCTTC.

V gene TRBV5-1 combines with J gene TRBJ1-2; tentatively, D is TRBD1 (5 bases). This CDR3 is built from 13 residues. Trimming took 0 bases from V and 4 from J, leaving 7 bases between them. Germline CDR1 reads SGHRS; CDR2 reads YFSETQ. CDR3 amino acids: CASSLGQIYGYTF. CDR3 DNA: TGCGCCAGCAGCTTGGGACAGATCTATGGCTACACCTTC.

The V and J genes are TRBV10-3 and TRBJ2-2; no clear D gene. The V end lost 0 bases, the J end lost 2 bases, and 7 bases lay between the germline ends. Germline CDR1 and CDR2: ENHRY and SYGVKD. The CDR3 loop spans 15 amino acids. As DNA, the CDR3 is TGTGCCATCAGTGAGTCGTCAGGAAACACCGGGGAGCTGTTTTTT. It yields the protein CAISESSGNTGELFF.

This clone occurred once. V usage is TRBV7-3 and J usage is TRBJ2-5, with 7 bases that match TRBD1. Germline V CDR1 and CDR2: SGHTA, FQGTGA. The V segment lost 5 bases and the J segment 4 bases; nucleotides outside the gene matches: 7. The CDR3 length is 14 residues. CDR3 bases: TGTGCCAGCAGCCGTACAGGGGTCGGAGAGACCCAGTACTTC. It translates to CASSRTGVGETQYF.

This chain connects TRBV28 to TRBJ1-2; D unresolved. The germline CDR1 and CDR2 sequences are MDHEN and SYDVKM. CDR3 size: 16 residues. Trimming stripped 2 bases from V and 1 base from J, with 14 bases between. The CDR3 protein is CASSLPPTLFNYGYTF. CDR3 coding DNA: TGTGCCAGCAGTTTACCACCCACCCTGTTTAACTATGGCTACACCTTC.

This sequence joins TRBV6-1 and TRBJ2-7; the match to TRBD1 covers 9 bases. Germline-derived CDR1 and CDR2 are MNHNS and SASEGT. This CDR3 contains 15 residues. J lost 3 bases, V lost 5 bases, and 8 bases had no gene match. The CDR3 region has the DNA TGTGCCAGCAGTCTTCGGGACAGGGAAAACTACGAGCAGTACTTC. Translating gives CASSLRDRENYEQYF.

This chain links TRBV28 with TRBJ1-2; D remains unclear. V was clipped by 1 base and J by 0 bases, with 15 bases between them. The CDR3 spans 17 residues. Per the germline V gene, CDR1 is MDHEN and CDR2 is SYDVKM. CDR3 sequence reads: CASSLYPQSPANYGYTF. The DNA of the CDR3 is TGTGCCAGCAGTTTATACCCCCAATCCCCAGCTAACTATGGCTACACCTTC.

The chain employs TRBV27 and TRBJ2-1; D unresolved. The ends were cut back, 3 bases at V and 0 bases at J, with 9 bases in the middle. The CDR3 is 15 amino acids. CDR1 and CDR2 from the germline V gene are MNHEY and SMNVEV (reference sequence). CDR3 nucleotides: TGTGCCAGCAGTTTTGTGAGGAGCTCCTACAATGAGCAGTTCTTC. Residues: CASSFVRSSYNEQFF.

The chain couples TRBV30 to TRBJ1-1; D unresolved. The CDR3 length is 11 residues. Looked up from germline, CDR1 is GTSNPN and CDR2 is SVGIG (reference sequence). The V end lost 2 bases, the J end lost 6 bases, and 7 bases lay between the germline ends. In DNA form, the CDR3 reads TGTGCCTGGAGTCGTCAGGCTGAAGCTTTCTTT. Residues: CAWSRQAEAFF.

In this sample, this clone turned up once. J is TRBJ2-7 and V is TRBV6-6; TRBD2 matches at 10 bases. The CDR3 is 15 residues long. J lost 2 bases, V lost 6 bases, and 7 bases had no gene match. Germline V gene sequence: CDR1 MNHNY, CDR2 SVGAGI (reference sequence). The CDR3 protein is CASSLGLAETYEQYF. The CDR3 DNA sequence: TGTGCCAGCAGCTTAGGACTAGCGGAGACCTACGAGCAGTACTTC.

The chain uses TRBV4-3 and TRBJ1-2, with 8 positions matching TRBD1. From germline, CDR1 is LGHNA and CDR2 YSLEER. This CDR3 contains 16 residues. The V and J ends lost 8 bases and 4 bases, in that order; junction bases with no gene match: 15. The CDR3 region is CASGDRGQGASYGYTF. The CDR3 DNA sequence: TGCGCCAGCGGGGATAGGGGGCAGGGGGCTTCCTATGGCTACACCTTC.

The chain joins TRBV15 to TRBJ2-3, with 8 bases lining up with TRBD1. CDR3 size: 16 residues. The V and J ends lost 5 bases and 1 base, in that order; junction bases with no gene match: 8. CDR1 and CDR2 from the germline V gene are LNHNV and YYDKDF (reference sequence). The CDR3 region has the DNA TGTGCCACCAGCGCAAGGACAGGGCCTGGCACAGATACGCAGTATTTT. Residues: CATSARTGPGTDTQYF.

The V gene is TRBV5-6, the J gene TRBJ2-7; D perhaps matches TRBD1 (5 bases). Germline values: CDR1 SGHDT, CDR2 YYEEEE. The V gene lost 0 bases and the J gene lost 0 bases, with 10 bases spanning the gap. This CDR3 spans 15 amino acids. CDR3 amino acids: CASSLGQLTSYEQYF. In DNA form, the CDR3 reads TGTGCCAGCAGCTTGGGACAGCTGACCTCCTACGAGCAGTACTTC.

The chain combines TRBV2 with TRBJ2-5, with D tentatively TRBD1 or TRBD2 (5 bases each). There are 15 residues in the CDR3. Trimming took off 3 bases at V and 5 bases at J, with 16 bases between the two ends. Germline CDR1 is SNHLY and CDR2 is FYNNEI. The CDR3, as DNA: TGTGCCAGCAGTGAGGGTCGGCTAGAGGGGGAGACCCAGTACTTC. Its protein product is CASSEGRLEGETQYF. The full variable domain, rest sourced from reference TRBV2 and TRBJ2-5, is EPEVTQTPSHQVTQMGQEVILRCVPISNHLYFYWYRQILGQKVEFLVSFYNNEISEKSEIFDDQFSVERPDGSNFTLKIRSTKLEDSAMYFCASSEGRLEGETQYFGPGTRLLVL.

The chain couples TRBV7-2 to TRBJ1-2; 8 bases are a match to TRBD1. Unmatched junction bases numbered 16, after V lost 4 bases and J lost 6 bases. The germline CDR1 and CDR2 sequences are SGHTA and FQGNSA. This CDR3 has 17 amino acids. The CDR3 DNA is TGTGCCAGCAGCTCCGGTTCGGCGGACAGGGTTCGACATGGCTACACCTTC. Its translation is CASSSGSADRVRHGYTF.

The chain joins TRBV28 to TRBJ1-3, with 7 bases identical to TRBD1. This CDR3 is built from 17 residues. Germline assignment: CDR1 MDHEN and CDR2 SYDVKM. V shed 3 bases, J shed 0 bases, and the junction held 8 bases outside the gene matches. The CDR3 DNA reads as TGTGCCAGCAGTTTCGCGGGACAGATATTCTCTGGAAACACCATATATTTT. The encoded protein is CASSFAGQIFSGNTIYF.

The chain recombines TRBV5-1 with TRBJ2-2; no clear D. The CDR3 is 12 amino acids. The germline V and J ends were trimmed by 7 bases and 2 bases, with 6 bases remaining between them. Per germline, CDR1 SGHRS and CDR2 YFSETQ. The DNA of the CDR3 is TGCGCCAGCGGCACAAACACCGGGGAGCTGTTTTTT. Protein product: CASGTNTGELFF.

This chain's CDR3 is CASSFRTGGWYGYTF. In nucleotides, the CDR3 is TGTGCCAGCAGCTTCAGGACAGGGGGATGGTATGGCTACACCTTC. This chain links TRBV7-8 with TRBJ1-2, with 10 bases fitting TRBD1. CDR3 length: 15 amino acids. With 3 bases clipped from V and 5 bases from J, the junction kept 6 bases outside the gene matches. CDR1 is SGHVS and CDR2 is FQNEAQ in the germline V gene. Variable domain in full (rest from reference TRBV7-8 and TRBJ1-2): GAGVSQSPRYKVAKRGQDVALRCDPISGHVSLFWYQQALGQGPEFLTYFQNEAQLDKSGLPSDRFFAERPEGSVSTLKIQRTQQEDSAVYLCASSFRTGGWYGYTFGSGTRLTVV.

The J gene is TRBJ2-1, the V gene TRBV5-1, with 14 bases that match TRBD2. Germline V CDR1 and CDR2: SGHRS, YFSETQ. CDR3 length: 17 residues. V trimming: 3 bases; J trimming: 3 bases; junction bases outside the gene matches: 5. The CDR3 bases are TGCGCCAGCAGCTCCCGGACTAGCGGGAGGAACTACAATGAGCAGTTCTTC. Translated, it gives CASSSRTSGRNYNEQFF.